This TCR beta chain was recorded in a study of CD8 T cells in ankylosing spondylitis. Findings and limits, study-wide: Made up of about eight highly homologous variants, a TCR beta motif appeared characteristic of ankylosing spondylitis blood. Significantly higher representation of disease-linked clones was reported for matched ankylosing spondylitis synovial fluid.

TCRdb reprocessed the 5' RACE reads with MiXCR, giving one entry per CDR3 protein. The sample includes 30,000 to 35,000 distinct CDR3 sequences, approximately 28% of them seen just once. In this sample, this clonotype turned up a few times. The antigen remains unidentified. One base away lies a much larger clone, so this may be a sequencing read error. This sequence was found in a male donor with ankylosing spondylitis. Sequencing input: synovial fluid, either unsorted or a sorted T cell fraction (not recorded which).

In DNA form, the CDR3 reads TGTGCCAGTGACCTAGGCTGGGACAGGGGCAATCAGCCCCAGCATTTT. It encodes CASDLGWDRGNQPQHF. The J gene is TRBJ1-5, the V gene TRBV2, with 9 bases identical to TRBD1. V lost 9 bases, J lost 2 bases, and 11 bases stayed unmatched. This CDR3 comprises 16 residues. Germline CDR1 reads SNHLY; CDR2 reads FYNNEI.